The present T cell receptor beta chain was sequenced within a study of T cells in Graves' hyperthyroidism and ophthalmopathy (dated by TCRdb to the late 2010s). With respect to the entire study: Peripheral blood was sampled at the time of initial diagnosis, prior to any treatment. TCR V-J signatures able to tell the groups apart were searched for in a discovery cohort of 100 or so patients, of whom approximately 40 had Graves' ophthalmopathy and under 65 had stable Graves' hyperthyroidism. Prospective prediction of ophthalmopathy was tested in an independent validation cohort consisting of 18 hyperthyroidism patients and over 15 patients who later progressed to ophthalmopathy. The 100 discovery patients were randomly split 7:3 into training and test sets. In several Graves' hyperthyroidism patients, the study also compared T-cell repertoires from thyroid tissue with T-cell repertoires from blood. Once sampling was done, hyperthyroidism patients were given methimazole at a starting dose of 30 mg daily, whereas ophthalmopathy patients were given high-dose intravenous methylprednisolone. The paper describes TCR Vbeta CDR3 sequencing of around 130 peripheral blood samples, made up of 40 to 45 ophthalmopathy patients, around 78 hyperthyroidism patients and 17 progressor patients.

The research as a whole found: Sample size was not statistically predetermined, and blinding of investigators to group allocation was not performed. In validation, the model predicted progression to ophthalmopathy with roughly 66% sensitivity and less than 75% specificity, a median of about six months before onset. A 13 V-J signature model separated ophthalmopathy from stable hyperthyroidism, with around 88% sensitivity and roughly 84% specificity in cross-validation and 80%/75% in testing. Most expanded thyroid clonotypes (frequency above 0.001) were also found in blood, which suggests that blood repertoires may mirror thyroid immune responses.

Stable Graves' hyperthyroidism was defined as no progression to ophthalmopathy during 18 months of follow-up. The hyperthyroidism patients were between 18 and 65 years old and newly diagnosed, with a disease duration of less than 2 months. Exclusion was applied to patients with uncontrolled infections, other autoimmune diseases, pregnancy or lactation. Diagnoses were based on clinical symptoms, serum thyroxine and TRAb, thyroid ultrasound and orbital computed tomography. PBMCs were isolated from approximately 10 ml of fresh peripheral blood by Ficoll-Paque density gradient centrifugation. Total RNA was extracted with Trizol reagent, and quality was checked on an Agilent 2100 Bioanalyzer. Reading the germline V gene gives CDR1 SGHAT and CDR2 FQNNGV. The CDR3 goes from the cysteine to the phenylalanine over 15 residues. The read is trimmed to its CDR3 DNA, 45 bases read in frame from base 1. V is pared back by 0 bases and J by 5 bases, with 14 bases lying between the germline termini.

The TCR beta CDR3 regions were amplified from the RNA transcripts. For the first round of RT-PCR on the TCR CDR3, the HTBI primer set was used together with the Qiagen OneStep RT-PCR kit. A second multiplex PCR round built the libraries, followed by size selection and purification. Paired-end sequencing of the libraries was performed with 100 bp reads on an Illumina HiSeq2000. The published analysis was carried out like this. SOAPnuke was used to process the raw data, with reads discarded if the reads contained adapters or uncalled bases, had a mean Phred below 15, or lacked an exact constant-primer or identifier match. High-quality paired reads were merged with COPE v1.2.5, and unique nucleotide sequences were defined as clonotypes. MiTCR v1.1 was used to align clonotypes to the IMGT TRBV, TRBD and TRBJ reference segments. Only V-J combinations with frequency above 0.0001, covering about 99% of repertoires, were analysed. The TCS score was defined as F50 (clonal expansion) divided by E x V (chaos), with BLOSUM62-based TCRdist calculated between CDR3 peptides within each V-J. Welch's t-statistics and random forest reduced several hundred V-J features to some 14, which were used in a naive Bayes classifier (R e1071). The Morisita-Horn index was used to measure how similar the thyroid and blood repertoires were. The public sequencing data were trimmed at Q25 with fastp and processed into clonotypes with MiXCR by TCRdb, which kept only in-frame beta chains. Entries that share a CDR3 protein sequence are merged under the most common genes and DNA. V and J calls and clone size were set by TCRdb, not the authors. Within this sample are about 680,000 distinct CDR3 sequences, with roughly a third of them counted one time only. The ten largest account for around 32% of the sample.

In regard to this clonotype: Its antigen is still unknown. Base quality data are lacking; no much larger clone is found one base away.

This sequence originates from a woman between 40 and 55 years old with Graves' hyperthyroidism. Sample: blood. The V and J segments used are TRBV11-2 and TRBJ2-7; TRBD1 is a weak D gene call, 6 bases matching. At the DNA level, the sequence is TGTGCCAGCAGCTTAGACGCGAGGGACACTGACGAGCAGTACTTC. Protein translation: CASSLDARDTDEQYF. Full variable domain (CDR3 extended with the reference TRBV11-2 and TRBJ2-7 proteins): EAGVAQSPRYKIIEKRQSVAFWCNPISGHATLYWYQQILGQGPKLLIQFQNNGVVDDSQLPKDRFSAERLKGVDSTLKIQPAKLEDSAVYLCASSLDARDTDEQYFGPGTRLTVT.